The clone carrying this T cell receptor (beta chain) was counted ten times or more. Amplified TCR beta CDR3 regions came from RNA transcripts. Primed by the HTBI set, a first-round RT-PCR was run on the TCR CDR3. TCRdb analysed the multiplex PCR reads with MiXCR anew, one entry per CDR3 protein. Here the sample spans around 600,000 distinct CDR3 sequences, around 14% being singletons. The sample originates from a study of T cells in Graves' hyperthyroidism and ophthalmopathy. V gave up 5 bases and J gave up 3 bases; unmatched junction bases: 10. The length of the CDR3 is 16 residues. The germline V gene has CDR1 SEHNR and CDR2 FQNEAQ (reference sequence).

The chain has TRBV7-9 and TRBJ2-7, with 10 nucleotides matching TRBD1. The specimen sequenced was blood. The TCR was taken from a woman in her twenties or thirties with Graves' hyperthyroidism. Here the CDR3 reads CASSPWTGGDFYEQYF. The CDR3 bases are TGTGCCAGCAGCCCGTGGACAGGGGGGGACTTCTACGAGCAGTACTTC.